The T cell receptor (beta chain) described here comes from a study of CD8 T cells in ankylosing spondylitis (dated by TCRdb to about 2017). Describing the broader study: T cell receptor beta repertoires were profiled in healthy donors and ankylosing spondylitis patients so that disease-linked TCR variants could be found. In total, the full study cohort was made up of approximately 99 healthy donors and about two dozen ankylosing spondylitis patients. Peripheral blood samples were taken, and synovial fluid was additionally collected from ankylosing spondylitis patients.

CDR1 is given as SGHRS and CDR2 as YFSETQ, both from the germline V gene. There are 14 amino acids in the CDR3, from cysteine to phenylalanine inclusive. Solely the CDR3 DNA is kept, with 42 bases framed from the first base. V drops 5 bases and J drops 5 bases, leaving 17 bases in between. General conclusions and limits of the study: Some motif variants had previously been reported in the synovial fluid and blood of reactive arthritis patients, which suggests shared mechanisms of disease initiation. A CD8+ phenotype was shown by the disease-linked clones, which were found at relatively low frequencies in peripheral blood. A TCR beta motif made up of fewer than 10 highly homologous amino acid variants appeared to be characteristic of blood from ankylosing spondylitis patients. The disease-linked clones were reported to be significantly enriched in matched synovial fluid samples from ankylosing spondylitis patients.

Sequencing was carried out with an Illumina HiSeq 2500. TCR beta libraries were prepared by quantitative 5'-RACE with molecular barcodes. In the authors' own workflow: A new computational method, built on a probabilistic model of VDJ rearrangement, was used to identify disease-linked TCR variants. Starting from the raw public reads, TCRdb applied fastp trimming at Q25, assembled clones with MiXCR and retained in-frame beta chains. Each record represents a unique CDR3 protein, reported with the most common genes and DNA among its rows. The V and J calls were determined by TCRdb, not by the authors. Across this sample there are hundreds of thousands of distinct CDR3 sequences, with about 11% seen only once. Jointly, the top ten make up approximately 0.46% of the sample. The sample holds a few counts of this clonotype. The antigen this receptor binds is unknown. The record has no base qualities; no much larger clone is one base away.

Source material: blood, either unsorted or a sorted T cell fraction (not recorded which). This receptor was taken from a male donor with ankylosing spondylitis. The rearranged chain carries TRBV5-1 and TRBJ2-7; the D gene is not confidently resolved. The sequence in DNA is TGCGCCAGCAGAGGGCTGCCTCAGGACGACGAGCAGTACTTC. This yields the protein CASRGLPQDDEQYF.